The 11 T cell receptor beta chains listed next were all sequenced from one sample in a study of response to subunit inactivated influenza vaccine. A single record per CDR3 protein comes from TCRdb applying MiXCR to the RT-PCR reads. The table lists 400,000 to 550,000 distinct CDR3 sequences, 25% of them singletons. Here the sequenced sample was CD4+ T cells sorted from PBMCs, taken about 5 days after vaccination. These receptors all stem from a man aged 45-60 years who received an inactivated influenza vaccine.

This clonotype was counted only a few times. The chain uses TRBV12-3 or TRBV12-4 and TRBJ2-7; maybe TRBD2 (5 bases). The length of the CDR3 is 13 residues. Trimming removed 6 bases at V and 2 bases at J, with 11 bases between. Here the CDR3 DNA reads TGTGCCAGCAGGTACACGGGAACCTACGAGCAGTACTTC. Its protein is CASRYTGTYEQYF.

J is TRBJ2-7 and V is TRBV27, with D unresolved. CDR3 length equals 15 residues. The V end was cut by 5 bases, the J end by 1 base, with 15 bases between. Germline V gene data show CDR1 as MNHEY and CDR2 as SMNVEV (reference sequence). The CDR3 nucleotides are TGTGCCAGCAGTCCCCGGTGGGAAACGTCCTACGAGCAGTACTTC. Translation gives CASSPRWETSYEQYF.

This clonotype was seen a few times. The rearrangement joins TRBV29-1 to TRBJ2-3; no firm D call. The germline gives CDR1 SQVTM, CDR2 ANQGSEA. V lost 7 bases and J 3 bases, leaving 14 bases between the germline ends. CDR3 size: 13 residues. The CDR3 is CSAHGIKTDTQYF. DNA of the CDR3: TGCAGCGCCCACGGAATTAAAACAGATACGCAGTATTTT.

On this clonotype: The germline gene is not matched at one end of the junction; a read error may be the cause. This chain connects TRBV5-1 to TRBJ2-5; 7 bases fit TRBD2. The CDR3 has 14 amino acids. Germline lookup yields CDR1 SGHRS and CDR2 YFSETQ. The CDR3 DNA reads TGCGCCAGCAGCTTCGGGAGGAGGGGAGAGACCCGGTACTTC. Its translation: CASSFGRRGETRYF.

The rearrangement uses TRBV6-5 and TRBJ2-5; D is possibly TRBD1 or TRBD2 (6 bases each). The CDR3 consists of 16 residues. Trimming stripped 0 bases from V and 5 bases from J, with 16 bases between. Germline V gene lookup returns CDR1 MNHEY and CDR2 SVGAGI. The CDR3 loop reads CASSYSGGANRETQYF. CDR3 nucleotides: TGTGCCAGCAGTTACTCCGGGGGCGCAAATAGGGAGACCCAGTACTTC.

The gene calls are TRBV20-1 and TRBJ2-5; TRBD2 aligns across 7 bases. The CDR3 is 18 amino acids. V lost 1 base to trimming and J lost 10 bases; unmatched junction nucleotides: 24. From germline, CDR1 is DFQATT and CDR2 SNEGSKA (reference sequence). CDR3: CSARVWRHPKTPRGDQYF. The CDR3 coding sequence is TGCAGTGCTAGAGTTTGGCGACACCCAAAGACACCCCGGGGGGACCAGTACTTC.

This clonotype has only a few counts. The gene calls are TRBV18 and TRBJ1-2; weak D call: TRBD1 (5 bases). Germline loops: CDR1 KGHSH, CDR2 LQKENI. This CDR3 is 15 amino acids long. The V and J ends lost 3 bases and 0 bases respectively, with 11 bases between them. The CDR3 spells CASSPGAATNYGYTF. Here the CDR3 DNA reads TGTGCCAGCTCACCCGGGGCAGCTACTAACTATGGCTACACCTTC. The whole variable domain, remainder taken from reference TRBV18 and TRBJ1-2, is NAGVMQNPRHLVRRRGQEARLRCSPMKGHSHVYWYRQLPEEGLKFMVYLQKENIIDESGMPKERFSAEFPKEGPSILRIQQVVRGDSAAYFCASSPGAATNYGYTFGSGTRLTVV.

A note on this clonotype: Relative to the germline gene, one junction end is altered; a read error may explain this. The V and J genes are TRBV7-7 and TRBJ2-1; tentatively, D is TRBD1 (6 bases). CDR1 is SSHAT, CDR2 FNYEAQ, per germline (reference sequence). The CDR3 length is 13 residues. CDR3 residues: CASSPRQADEQFF. CDR3 sequence (DNA): TGTGCTAGCAGCCCCAGACAGGCTGATGAGCAGTTCTTC. Based on the CDR3 plus reference TRBV7-7 and TRBJ2-1, the full variable domain is GAGVSQSPRYKVTKRGQDVTLRCDPISSHATLYWYQQALGQGPEFLTYFNYEAQPDKSGLPSDRFSAERPEGSISTLTIQRTEQRDSAMYRCASSPRQADEQFFGPGTRLTVL.

The chain employs TRBV6-5 and TRBJ2-7; D call uncertain. Trimming removed 0 bases from V and 4 bases from J, with 7 bases in between. Germline assignment: CDR1 MNHEY and CDR2 SVGAGI. The CDR3 has 13 amino acids. CDR3 protein: CASSYSSWYEQYF. In DNA form, the CDR3 reads TGTGCCAGCAGTTACTCTTCGTGGTACGAGCAGTACTTC.

There are a few counts of this clonotype. The J gene is TRBJ1-2, the V gene TRBV7-2, with D uncertain. The CDR3 length is 13 residues. Germline loops: CDR1 SGHTA, CDR2 FQGNSA. V lost 3 bases and J lost 8, with 13 bases in between. The CDR3 bases are TGTGCCAGCAGCTTTCAAGACCCGAGGGGCTACACCTTC. Encoded protein: CASSFQDPRGYTF.

There are a few counts of this clonotype. This chain connects TRBV7-2 to TRBJ2-7; TRBD1 is a possible D gene (5 bases). Germline assignment: CDR1 SGHTA and CDR2 FQGNSA. Trimming removed 5 bases at V and 7 bases at J, with 18 bases between. The CDR3 covers 14 residues. The CDR3 nucleotides read TGTGCCAGCAGCGTTAATGGGCAGGGTGGTGAGCAGTACTTC. This gives the protein CASSVNGQGGEQYF.